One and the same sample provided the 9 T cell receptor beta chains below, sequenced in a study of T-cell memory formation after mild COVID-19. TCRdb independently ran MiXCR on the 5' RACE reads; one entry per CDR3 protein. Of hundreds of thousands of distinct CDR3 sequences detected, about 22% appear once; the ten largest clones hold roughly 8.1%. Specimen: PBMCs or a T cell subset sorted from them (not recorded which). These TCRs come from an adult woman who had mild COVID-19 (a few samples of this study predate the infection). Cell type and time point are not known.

The DNA of the CDR3 is TGTGCCAGCAGCTTCACCCGGGGGGCGGATACGCAGTATTTT. Its protein is CASSFTRGADTQYF. The chain combines TRBV7-2 with TRBJ2-3; D is perhaps TRBD2 (7 bases). Per germline, CDR1 SGHTA and CDR2 FQGNSA. Deletions cut 3 bases from V and 6 bases from J, with 13 bases between. This CDR3 contains 14 residues.

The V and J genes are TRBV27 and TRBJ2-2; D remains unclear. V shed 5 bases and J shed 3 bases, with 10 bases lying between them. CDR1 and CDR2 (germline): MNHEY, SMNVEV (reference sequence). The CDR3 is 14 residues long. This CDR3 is CASSHLSDTGELFF. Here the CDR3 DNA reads TGTGCCAGCAGTCACCTCTCTGACACCGGGGAGCTGTTTTTT.

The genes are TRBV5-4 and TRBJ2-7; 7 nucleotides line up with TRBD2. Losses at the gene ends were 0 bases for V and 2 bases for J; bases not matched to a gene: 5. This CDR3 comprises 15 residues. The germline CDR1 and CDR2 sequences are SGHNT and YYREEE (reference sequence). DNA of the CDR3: TGTGCCAGCAGCTTGGATGGGGCGGGAGCCTACGAGCAGTACTTC. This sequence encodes CASSLDGAGAYEQYF.

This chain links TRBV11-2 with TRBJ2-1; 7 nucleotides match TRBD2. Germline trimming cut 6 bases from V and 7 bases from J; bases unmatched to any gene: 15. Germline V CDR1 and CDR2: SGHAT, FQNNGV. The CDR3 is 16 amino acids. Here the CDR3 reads CASRPVGGSVTNEQFF. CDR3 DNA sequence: TGTGCCAGCAGACCCGTCGGGGGGAGTGTCACAAATGAGCAGTTCTTC.

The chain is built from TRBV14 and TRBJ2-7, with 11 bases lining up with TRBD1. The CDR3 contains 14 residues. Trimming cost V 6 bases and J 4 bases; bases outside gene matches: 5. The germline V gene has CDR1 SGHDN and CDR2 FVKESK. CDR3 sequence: CASSKGQGGYEQYF. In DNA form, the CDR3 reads TGTGCCAGCAGTAAGGGACAGGGGGGATACGAGCAGTACTTC.

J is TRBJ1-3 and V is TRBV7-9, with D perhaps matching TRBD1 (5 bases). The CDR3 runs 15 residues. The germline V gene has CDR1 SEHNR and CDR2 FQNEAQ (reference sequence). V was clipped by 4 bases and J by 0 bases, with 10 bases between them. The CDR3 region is CASSSTASSGNTIYF. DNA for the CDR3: TGTGCCAGCAGCTCGACAGCCTCCTCTGGAAACACCATATATTTT. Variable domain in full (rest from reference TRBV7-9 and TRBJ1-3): DTGVSQNPRHKITKRGQNVTFRCDPISEHNRLYWYRQTLGQGPEFLTYFQNEAQLEKSRLLSDRFSAERPKGSFSTLEIQRTEQGDSAMYLCASSSTASSGNTIYFGEGSWLTVV.

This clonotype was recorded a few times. The CDR3, as DNA: TGTGCCAGCAGACACACAGGGGGTACTAATGAAAAACTGTTTTTT. Protein: CASRHTGGTNEKLFF. The chain is built from TRBV12-3 or TRBV12-4 and TRBJ1-4; TRBD1 matches 8 bases. The CDR3 extends over 15 amino acids. V lost 6 bases, J lost 2 bases, and 5 bases stayed unmatched.

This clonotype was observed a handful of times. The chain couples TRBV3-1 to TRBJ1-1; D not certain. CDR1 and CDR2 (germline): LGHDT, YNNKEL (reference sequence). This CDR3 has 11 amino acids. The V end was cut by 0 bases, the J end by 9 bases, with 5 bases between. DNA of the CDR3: TGTGCCAGCAGCCAAGAGGGCCAAGCTTTCTTT. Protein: CASSQEGQAFF.

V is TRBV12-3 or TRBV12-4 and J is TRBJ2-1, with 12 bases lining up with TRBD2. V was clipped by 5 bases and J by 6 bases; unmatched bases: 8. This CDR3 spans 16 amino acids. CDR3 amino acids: CASSPRTSGIINEQFF. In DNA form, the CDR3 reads TGTGCCAGCAGTCCTCGGACTAGCGGGATCATCAATGAGCAGTTCTTC.